Following are 20 T cell receptor beta chains from one sample sequenced in a study of beta chain features in type 1 diabetes (dated by TCRdb to 2016 to 2018). Libraries were built with the immunoSEQ multiplex PCR assay. All of the isolated RNA was reverse transcribed with the High Capacity cDNA Reverse Transcription Kit, so expressed TCRB transcripts were sequenced. Held by TCRdb, this immuneACCESS table contains in-frame sequences only and omits some clones. Under half of the omission traces to an unresolved V gene where checked; the cause of the rest is unknown. The sample table holds a few hundred thousand clones, of which about 14% were seen once. The ten largest clones add up to 0.019% of the sample. The sequencing sample was made of naive CD4+ T cells from blood. In light of the paper, this sample's cell subset or site label describes: true naive CD4+ T cells. Receptor source: a woman aged 18-29 years in good health.

This chain joins TRBV4-3 and TRBJ2-2; 8 bases map to TRBD2. There are 17 residues in the CDR3. V trimming: 0 bases; J trimming: 0 bases; junction bases outside the gene matches: 3. Germline loops: CDR1 LGHNA, CDR2 YSLEER. The CDR3 DNA sequence: TGCGCCAGCAGCCAAGAGCCTAGCGGGTCGAACACCGGGGAGCTGTTTTTT. This encodes CASSQEPSGSNTGELFF.

V and J are TRBV11-2 and TRBJ2-1; 12 nucleotides line up with TRBD2. From germline, CDR1 is SGHAT and CDR2 FQNNGV. J was trimmed by 9 bases and V by 1 base; bases with no gene match: 10. The CDR3 runs 17 residues. CDR3 sequence reads: CASSLVSTSGSLGEQFF. The CDR3 nucleotides are TGTGCCAGCAGCTTAGTCTCGACTAGCGGGAGTCTAGGTGAGCAGTTCTTC.

The rearrangement uses TRBV7-9 and TRBJ2-1; D is uncertain. Trimming cost V 4 bases and J 4 bases, with 5 bases left between them. This CDR3 has 12 residues. The germline V gene encodes CDR1 SEHNR and CDR2 FQNEAQ (reference sequence). Written as DNA, the CDR3 is TGTGCCAGCAGCTCCCTTTACAATGAGCAGTTCTTC. It specifies CASSSLYNEQFF.

This clone was counted only a few times. The chain carries TRBV5-1 and TRBJ1-1, with 10 nucleotides matching TRBD1. In germline, CDR1 is SGHRS, CDR2 YFSETQ. This CDR3 comprises 17 residues. Trimming removed 4 bases from V and 1 base from J; junction bases left unmatched: 10. The DNA of the CDR3 is TGCGCCAGCAGCCCATCCACCGGGACAGGGGAGAACACTGAAGCTTTCTTT. Encoded protein: CASSPSTGTGENTEAFF.

In its sample, this clone was seen a few times. Mismatch with germline at one junction end may stem from a read error. This chain connects TRBV25-1 to TRBJ2-7, with TRBD2 as a possible D gene (6 bases). This CDR3 region has 12 residues. Germline V gene data show CDR1 as MGHDK and CDR2 as SYGVNS. The CDR3 loop reads CASGGLSDEQYF. CDR3 in DNA: TGTGCCAGCGGGGGACTCTCCGACGAGCAGTACTTC.

In its sample, this clone was seen a few times. The chain employs TRBV6-6 and TRBJ1-2, with D uncertain. With 6 bases removed from V and 6 bases from J, the gap between germline ends came to 14 bases. The CDR3 consists of 13 residues. Germline values: CDR1 MNHNY, CDR2 SVGAGI (reference sequence). CDR3 residues: CASRYSDQHGYTF. The CDR3 DNA sequence: TGTGCCAGCAGATACAGCGACCAGCATGGCTACACCTTC.

The chain recombines TRBV29-1 with TRBJ1-1; 7 positions agree with TRBD1. Trimming took 6 bases from V and 3 from J; bases not matched to a gene: 7. The CDR3 covers 13 residues. Germline values: CDR1 SQVTM, CDR2 ANQGSEA. CDR3: CSVGGLRDTEAFF. CDR3 in DNA: TGCAGCGTAGGGGGCTTAAGGGACACTGAAGCTTTCTTT.

V usage is TRBV7-2 and J usage is TRBJ2-6, with D possibly matching TRBD2 (6 bases). V was pared by 1 base and J by 0 bases, with 10 bases between. The V gene's germline CDR1 is SGHTA and CDR2 FQGNSA. The CDR3 is 17 residues long. The CDR3 protein is CASSLVVGGSGANVLTF. DNA for the CDR3: TGTGCCAGCAGCTTAGTCGTGGGGGGCTCTGGGGCCAACGTCCTGACTTTC.

Only a few counts were recorded for this clone. An end of the junction does not agree with germline; a read error may underlie this. The rearrangement links TRBV7-2 to TRBJ2-1; 14 positions agree with TRBD2. The CDR3 spans 14 residues. CDR1 SGHTA and CDR2 FQGNSA come from the germline V gene. The CDR3 DNA reads as TGTGCCAGCAGCACGGATGGGACTAGCGGGAGTAGGCTCTTC. It codes for CASSTDGTSGSRLF.

This clone was counted a few times. This sequence joins TRBV25-1 and TRBJ2-3; 7 bases align to TRBD1. The CDR3 loop spans 16 amino acids. The ends lost 0 bases at V and 0 bases at J; junction bases unmatched: 3. Germline loops: CDR1 MGHDK, CDR2 SYGVNS. In DNA form, the CDR3 reads TGTGCCAGCAGTGAATACCGACAGGGCAGCACAGATACGCAGTATTTT. Translated: CASSEYRQGSTDTQYF.

Only a few counts were recorded for this clone. The rearrangement links TRBV7-9 to TRBJ2-7; perhaps TRBD2 as D (6 bases). The germline V and J ends were trimmed by 5 bases and 3 bases, with 8 bases remaining between them. The germline V gene has CDR1 SEHNR and CDR2 FQNEAQ (reference sequence). This CDR3 contains 12 residues. In DNA, the CDR3 is TGTGCCAGCAGCCGGGGGAGCTACGAGCAGTACTTC. Translating gives CASSRGSYEQYF.

The sample holds a few counts of this clone. The genes are TRBV30 and TRBJ2-5, with 10 nucleotides matching TRBD2. Germline V gene data show CDR1 as GTSNPN and CDR2 as SVGIG (reference sequence). The junction had 5 bases not matched to a gene; V was cut back by 2 bases and J by 5 bases. CDR3 length: 14 amino acids. The CDR3 coding sequence is TGTGCCTGGAGTTTGGGGACTAGCGTGGAGACCCAGTACTTC. Its protein is CAWSLGTSVETQYF.

The J gene is TRBJ1-1, the V gene TRBV7-6, with D possibly TRBD1 on 5 matching bases. V was shortened by 4 bases and J by 5 bases, with 11 bases between the two germline ends. Per the germline V gene, CDR1 is SGHVS and CDR2 is FNYEAQ. The CDR3 consists of 13 residues. The CDR3 here is CASSSQGTTEAFF. As DNA, the CDR3 is TGTGCCAGCAGCTCCCAGGGTACGACTGAAGCTTTCTTT. Full variable domain (rest looked up from reference TRBV7-6 and TRBJ1-1): GAGVSQSPRYKVTKRGQDVALRCDPISGHVSLYWYRQALGQGPEFLTYFNYEAQQDKSGLPNDRFSAERPEGSISTLTIQRTEQRDSAMYRCASSSQGTTEAFFGQGTRLTVV.

This clone was observed a handful of times. This rearrangement joins TRBV7-2 to TRBJ2-7; 9 nucleotides agree with TRBD2. The length of the CDR3 is 15 residues. Trimming removed 4 bases from V and 0 bases from J; junction bases left unmatched: 4. Germline values: CDR1 SGHTA, CDR2 FQGNSA. The CDR3 nucleotides are TGTGCCAGCAGCTCCAGCGGGAGGAACTCCTACGAGCAGTACTTC. Translating it yields CASSSSGRNSYEQYF.

This clone was found a few times. The chain combines TRBV23-1 with TRBJ1-5, with D unclear. TRBV23-1 is known as an ORF, though its function is uncertain. The V gene lost 1 base and the J gene lost 0 bases, with 10 bases spanning the gap. This CDR3 spans 16 amino acids. In nucleotides, the CDR3 is TGCGCCAGCAGTCAATTCGCAGGTTATAGCAATCAGCCCCAGCATTTT. Amino acids: CASSQFAGYSNQPQHF.

This clone was detected only once. The rearrangement uses TRBV29-1 and TRBJ2-5; 9 bases align to TRBD1. Germline V gene sequence: CDR1 SQVTM, CDR2 ANQGSEA. V shed 5 bases and J 0 bases; nucleotides not matched to a gene: 10. The CDR3 totals 16 residues. The CDR3 protein is CSVLRGTGLYQETQYF. The CDR3 DNA sequence: TGCAGCGTTCTCCGCGGGACAGGGTTGTACCAAGAGACCCAGTACTTC.

This clone appeared a few times. The V and J genes are TRBV19 and TRBJ2-1; TRBD2 might be the D (5 bases). Germline values: CDR1 LNHDA, CDR2 SQIVND (reference sequence). V gave up 3 bases and J gave up 8 bases, with 14 bases separating them. CDR3 length: 14 amino acids. The CDR3 DNA reads TGTGCCAGTAGTATTGGGTGGCGGGCAGATGAGCAGTTCTTC. Translation: CASSIGWRADEQFF.

In its sample, this clone was seen a few times. The J gene is TRBJ2-5, the V gene TRBV14, with a tentative D call TRBD2 (5 bases). The germline gives CDR1 SGHDN, CDR2 FVKESK. CDR3 size: 14 residues. V was cut by 4 bases and J by 2 bases, with 11 bases left in between. The CDR3 spells CASSPYRLQETQYF. The CDR3 DNA is TGTGCCAGCAGCCCTTACAGACTACAAGAGACCCAGTACTTC.

This clone was recorded a few times. This chain uses TRBV6-5 with TRBJ2-7; 11 bases fit TRBD1. The V segment lost 1 base and the J segment 7 bases; nucleotides outside the gene matches: 6. The length of the CDR3 is 15 residues. The V gene's germline CDR1 is MNHEY and CDR2 SVGAGI. The CDR3 DNA follows: TGTGCCAGCAGTTACTGGACAGGGGGCGGAAAGGAGCAGTACTTC. Protein product: CASSYWTGGGKEQYF.

The V call is TRBV28, the J call TRBJ1-1, with D possibly TRBD1 on 5 matching bases. V dropped 5 bases and J dropped 4 bases, with 20 bases sitting between them. This CDR3 contains 16 residues. Germline CDR1 reads MDHEN; CDR2 reads SYDVKM. The CDR3: CASSPRLGFGGTEAFF. The CDR3, as DNA: TGTGCCAGCAGTCCCCGCCTCGGGTTCGGGGGCACTGAAGCTTTCTTT.